These 7 T cell receptor beta chains were sequenced from one sample in a study of long-term antiretroviral therapy in people with HIV (dated by TCRdb to 2022 to 2024). The immunoSEQ hsTCRB v3.0 assay was used at survey level resolution for TRB variable region sequencing. The table comes from immuneACCESS by way of TCRdb, which keeps in-frame sequences with V and J called. Part of the clones is missing from these tables; in studies checked, under half for an unresolved V gene and the rest for unknown reasons. Recorded for this sample are 16,000 or so clones; approximately 84% of them occurred a single time. The biggest ten clones account for roughly 5.6% of the sample. This material consisted of unsorted PBMCs, taken 0.5 years after starting antiretroviral therapy. These receptors were collected from a woman between 35 and 50 years old with HIV.

The chain joins TRBV28 to TRBJ1-3; perhaps TRBD1 as D (6 bases). The CDR3 runs to 13 residues. V shed 6 bases and J shed 7 bases, with 13 bases lying between them. The germline V gene has CDR1 MDHEN and CDR2 SYDVKM. The CDR3 nucleotides read TGTGCCAGCAGCCGAGGACAGAGGAACACCATATATTTT. Translation: CASSRGQRNTIYF. The full variable domain, its missing parts supplied by reference TRBV28 and TRBJ1-3, is DVKVTQSSRYLVKRTGEKVFLECVQDMDHENMFWYRQDPGLGLRLIYFSYDVKMKEKGDIPEGYSVSREKKERFSLILESASTNQTSMYLCASSRGQRNTIYFGEGSWLTVV.

The rearrangement uses TRBV13 and TRBJ2-4, with 8 positions matching TRBD2. Germline V gene data show CDR1 as PRHDT and CDR2 as FYEKMQ (reference sequence). The CDR3 sequence is 21 residues long. V shed 2 bases, J shed 0 bases, and the junction held 18 bases outside the gene matches. The CDR3 DNA reads as TGTGCCAGCAGCTTAAGCCTCTCAGAGACTAGCGTTCCCCTAGCCAAAAACATTCAGTACTTC. It translates to CASSLSLSETSVPLAKNIQYF.

The chain employs TRBV7-8 and TRBJ2-3; TRBD2 aligns across 14 bases. This CDR3 has 19 residues. CDR1 is SGHVS, CDR2 FQNEAQ, per germline. Unmatched junction bases numbered 14, after V lost 4 bases and J lost 5 bases. CDR3 nucleotides: TGTGCCAGCAGCTCGCCAATCGGGACTAGCGGGAGTTCGGTAGATACGCAGTATTTT. This encodes CASSSPIGTSGSSVDTQYF.

This clone has a single count. J is TRBJ1-2 and V is TRBV6-5; TRBD1 might be the D (6 bases). Deletions cut 6 bases from V and 4 bases from J, with 15 bases between. The V gene's germline CDR1 is MNHEY and CDR2 SVGAGI. The CDR3 sequence is 14 residues long. This CDR3 reads CASRRTVDFYGYTF. CDR3 in DNA: TGTGCCAGCAGACGGACAGTGGATTTCTATGGCTACACCTTC.

The chain joins TRBV18 to TRBJ2-2; 10 bases map to TRBD1. After removal of 5 bases from V and 7 bases from J, the junction contained 10 bases not matched to a gene. The CDR3 sequence is 16 residues long. Looked up from germline, CDR1 is KGHSH and CDR2 is LQKENI. CDR3 sequence reads: CASSVAGTGAVGELFF. The CDR3 nucleotides read TGTGCCAGCTCAGTCGCCGGGACAGGGGCCGTCGGGGAGCTGTTTTTT.

Here the CDR3 reads CASSSPGLAGGSGETQYF. As DNA, the CDR3 is TGTGCCAGCAGTTCTCCTGGACTAGCGGGAGGGTCAGGAGAGACCCAGTACTTC. The V call is TRBV28, the J call TRBJ2-5; 15 nucleotides align to TRBD2. Germline V gene lookup returns CDR1 MDHEN and CDR2 SYDVKM. The length of the CDR3 is 18 residues. The V segment lost 4 bases and the J segment 4 bases; nucleotides outside the gene matches: 10.

There are a few counts of this clone. This chain joins TRBV7-6 and TRBJ2-7, with 9 bases that match TRBD1. The CDR3 has 16 residues. The junction had 8 bases not matched to a gene; V was cut back by 5 bases and J by 0 bases. The germline V gene encodes CDR1 SGHVS and CDR2 FNYEAQ. CDR3 sequence: CASSGYGQGYSYEQYF. CDR3 nucleotides: TGTGCCAGCAGCGGATACGGACAGGGGTACTCCTACGAGCAGTACTTC.